This entry lists 10 T cell receptor beta chains sequenced from one sample in a study of OX40 agonist ivuxolimab in advanced cancers. The assay was immunoSEQ multiplex PCR, and TCRdb's table has in-frame clones only and misses some. The sample has about 74,000 clones; roughly 83% are singletons. Sequenced here: CD4+ or CD8+ T cells sorted from blood, sampled in a trial of the OX40 agonist ivuxolimab. These receptors were taken from an adult with an advanced solid tumor such as melanoma, head and neck, liver or kidney cancer.

The chain links TRBV18 to TRBJ1-6; weak D call: TRBD1 (6 bases). This CDR3 contains 17 residues. CDR1 and CDR2 from the germline V gene are KGHSH and LQKENI. V dropped 1 base and J dropped 5 bases, with 15 bases sitting between them. The CDR3 is CASSPRSLGQNNSPLHF. Written as DNA, the CDR3 is TGTGCCAGCTCACCACGGTCTTTAGGACAGAATAATTCACCCCTCCACTTT.

This clone appeared once. The rearrangement joins TRBV6-5 to TRBJ2-7; 7 bases agree with TRBD1. The ends lost 7 bases at V and 3 bases at J; junction bases unmatched: 3. CDR3 length: 12 amino acids. Germline V gene data show CDR1 as MNHEY and CDR2 as SVGAGI. Here the CDR3 DNA reads TGTGCCAGCATGACAGGGAGCTACGAGCAGTACTTC. It codes for CASMTGSYEQYF.

The V and J genes are TRBV7-2 and TRBJ2-2; 7 nucleotides align to TRBD2. This CDR3 has 14 amino acids. V trimming: 6 bases; J trimming: 2 bases; junction bases outside the gene matches: 3. Germline lookup yields CDR1 SGHTA and CDR2 FQGNSA. CDR3 in DNA: TGTGCCAGCAGACGACTAGCAAACACCGGGGAGCTGTTTTTT. Its translation is CASRRLANTGELFF.

The J gene is TRBJ2-7, the V gene TRBV7-6; the D call may be TRBD1 or TRBD2 (5 bases each). V lost 1 base, J lost 5 bases, and 15 bases lay in between. Germline V lookup: CDR1 SGHVS, CDR2 FNYEAQ. The CDR3 sequence is 15 residues long. The CDR3 DNA follows: TGTGCCAGCAGCTTAGATAATCCAGGGAGACACGAGCAGTACTTC. Amino acids: CASSLDNPGRHEQYF.

The V and J genes are TRBV2 and TRBJ2-3; TRBD2 agrees at 8 bases. From germline, CDR1 is SNHLY and CDR2 FYNNEI. This CDR3 region has 14 residues. Trimming at V came to 4 bases and at J to 4 bases, leaving 4 bases not matched to a gene. The CDR3, as DNA: TGTGCCAGCAGTGCTTCACTAGCGGCAGATACGCAGTATTTT. It codes for CASSASLAADTQYF.

The rearrangement links TRBV7-3 to TRBJ2-2, with TRBD1 matching 8 bases. Looked up from germline, CDR1 is SGHTA and CDR2 is FQGTGA. Trimming cost V 5 bases and J 4 bases; bases outside gene matches: 6. This CDR3 spans 15 amino acids. CDR3 loop: CASSPQGAVTGELFF. DNA of the CDR3: TGTGCCAGCAGCCCCCAGGGGGCGGTCACCGGGGAGCTGTTTTTT.

V and J are TRBV29-1 and TRBJ2-7; 12 bases agree with TRBD2. This CDR3 spans 14 amino acids. The germline V gene encodes CDR1 SQVTM and CDR2 ANQGSEA. CDR3 loop: CSGGTSGRSYEQYF. The CDR3 nucleotides are TGCAGTGGAGGGACTAGCGGGCGCTCCTACGAGCAGTACTTC.

The rearrangement uses TRBV28 and TRBJ2-5, with D unclear. The germline V and J ends were trimmed by 3 bases and 9 bases, with 14 bases remaining between them. From germline, CDR1 is MDHEN and CDR2 SYDVKM. The CDR3 spans 13 residues. In DNA, the CDR3 is TGTGCCAGCAGTTTTGGCGGTCTTGGGGCCCAGTACTTC. Residues: CASSFGGLGAQYF.

The V and J genes are TRBV2 and TRBJ2-7; 9 bases line up with TRBD1. CDR3 size: 13 residues. V was clipped by 5 bases and J by 2 bases; unmatched bases: 1. Germline V gene data show CDR1 as SNHLY and CDR2 as FYNNEI. CDR3 in amino acids: CASSTGGPYEQYF. DNA of the CDR3: TGTGCCAGCAGTACAGGGGGCCCCTACGAGCAGTACTTC.

The chain couples TRBV4-3 to TRBJ1-2; TRBD1 agrees at 7 bases. V trimming: 0 bases; J trimming: 6 bases; junction bases outside the gene matches: 19. The CDR3 contains 19 residues. The V gene's germline CDR1 is LGHNA and CDR2 YSLEER. CDR3 sequence: CASSQDFRGQRFKADGYTF. DNA for the CDR3: TGCGCCAGCAGCCAAGATTTTAGGGGGCAAAGGTTCAAGGCGGATGGCTACACCTTC.